The TCR beta chain under discussion was sequenced for a study of regulatory T cells in long-lasting Graves disease (dated by TCRdb to 2020 to 2023). Regarding the complete study: Persistent Graves' disease meant more than 5 years of antithyroid drug treatment with TSH receptor autoantibodies that stayed positive. A total of roughly 35 samples underwent TCR sequencing: some 13 from persistent and roughly 20 from newly diagnosed Graves' disease patients. This study used TCR sequencing and RNA sequencing of peripheral blood to compare persistent Graves' disease patients against newly diagnosed Graves' disease patients. In the clinical cohort, patients with persistent Graves' disease had used antithyroid drugs for an average of about 10.3 years. The study was conducted in China and was registered as a clinical trial. The study at large found these results: Persistent patients shared more public clonotypes among themselves (around 3,000) than newly diagnosed patients did (more than 950). Lower TCR Shannon entropy and fewer highly expanded clones were observed in persistent Graves' disease patients than in newly diagnosed patients, which suggested clonal expansion. Sequencing and analysis were limited to the TCR beta chain. Preferential use of TRBV28, TRBJ1-2 and TRBJ2-5 was observed in persistent disease, whereas TRBV20-1 and TRBJ2-1 were favored in newly diagnosed disease. The small sample size was acknowledged by the authors as a limitation that may reduce accuracy. Because the primary lesion, thyroid tissue, could not be accessed, the study looked at peripheral blood alone.

The method behind the library was multiplex PCR. The data were produced on an Illumina HiSeq 4000. TCR beta libraries were built with iRepertoire HTBI primers and Arm-PCR amplification of CDR3 regions. Gel purification was performed on PCR products prior to sequencing. The original methods were these. A total of around 59 TRBV and some 13 TRBJ segments were identified across samples and were used for gene usage analysis of CDR3 amino acid clonotypes. Filtered high-quality paired reads were merged into contigs using COPE and FqMerger. Contigs were aligned with BLAST to IMGT TRBV, TRBD and TRBJ reference genes, and CDR3 was defined per IMGT. Any clonotype with a frequency above 0.1% was classified as a highly expanded clone. Shannon entropy served as the measure of repertoire diversity, while the Gini coefficient captured V-J evenness. Clonotypes shared by more than one individual were considered public. Starting from the raw public reads, TCRdb applied fastp trimming at Q25, assembled clones with MiXCR and retained in-frame beta chains. Here each entry gathers all rows of one CDR3 protein and keeps the most common genes and DNA. V and J calls and clone size were set by TCRdb, not the authors. In this sample the table shows under 450,000 distinct CDR3 sequences, roughly a quarter of which occur a single time. The top ten clones comprise over 25% of the sample.

The label giving this sample's time point can be read as: persistent/refractory GD, antithyroid drugs over 5 years with positive TRAb. For both TCR sequencing and RNA sequencing, RNA was extracted from PBMCs in TRIzol. The diagnosis of Graves' disease followed American Thyroid Association guidelines. Patients were recruited from an endocrinology department in Xi'an, China. Each patient gave around 9.2 milliliters of peripheral blood, collected in an EDTA anticoagulant tube. PBMCs were isolated by Ficoll Paque Plus density gradient separation without further T cell sorting. An Agilent 2100 Bioanalyzer and agarose gel were used to assess RNA quality, and a NanoDrop 2000 was used to measure RNA concentration. The V end loses 1 base and the J end loses 1 base, and a stretch of 11 bases separates them. Taken from the germline V gene, the CDR1 and CDR2 loops are SGHTA and FQGNSA. From the cysteine up to the phenylalanine, the CDR3 has a length of 15 residues. This entry keeps only the CDR3 DNA: 45 bases, framed from base 1.

Worth noting for this clonotype: Its target antigen remains unknown. Base-call qualities are not available, and no considerably larger clone is one nucleotide away.

This TCR was recovered from a female donor with Graves disease. The receptor chain draws on TRBV7-2 and TRBJ2-7; the D element could tentatively be TRBD1 or TRBD2, as 5 bases agree for each. The material was peripheral blood mononuclear cells (PBMCs), obtained when the disease was refractory, from a patient treated with antithyroid drugs. The bases read TGTGCCAGCAGCTTAGTTAGCGACAGTTCCTACGAGCAGTACTTC. Its protein product is CASSLVSDSSYEQYF. With the portions outside the CDR3 filled from the reference TRBV7-2 and TRBJ2-7 genes, the complete variable region becomes GAGVSQSPSNKVTEKGKDVELRCDPISGHTALYWYRQSLGQGLEFLIYFQGNSAPDKSGLPSDRFSAERTGGSVSTLTIQRTQQEDSAVYLCASSLVSDSSYEQYFGPGTRLTVT.